These 21 T cell receptor beta chains share one sample of origin, sequenced in a study of somatic mutations in cytotoxic T cells in rheumatoid arthritis. The data were produced by immunoSEQ multiplex PCR, yet TCRdb's version contains in-frame clones alone and is incomplete. The data show around 4,500 clones, over 70% seen once. The sample consisted of CD8+ T cells sorted from blood. The receptors were sampled from a man aged 65-85 years with rheumatoid arthritis.

The rearrangement links TRBV5-1 to TRBJ2-7; 10 bases line up with TRBD2. This CDR3 region has 15 residues. The germline V gene has CDR1 SGHRS and CDR2 YFSETQ. Losses at the gene ends were 2 bases for V and 0 bases for J; bases not matched to a gene: 2. The CDR3 bases are TGCGCCAGCAGCTTTAGCGGGGGGATCTCCTACGAGCAGTACTTC. It is translated as CASSFSGGISYEQYF.

V is TRBV10-3 and J is TRBJ2-7; D possibly corresponds to TRBD1 (6 bases). CDR3 size: 19 residues. Trimming took 0 bases from V and 2 from J, leaving 23 bases between them. Germline values: CDR1 ENHRY, CDR2 SYGVKD. In nucleotides, the CDR3 is TGTGCCATCAGTGAGTCAGGGCAGGGGATAGGACTGGCAACCTACGAGCAGTACTTC. Translation gives CAISESGQGIGLATYEQYF.

This clone was seen only a few times. The chain carries TRBV5-1 and TRBJ1-6; TRBD1 is a possible D gene (5 bases). Germline V CDR1 and CDR2: SGHRS, YFSETQ. The V end was cut by 4 bases, the J end by 0 bases, with 11 bases between. The CDR3 extends over 16 amino acids. In nucleotides, the CDR3 is TGCGCCAGCAGCCAGCGGGGGGACTCCTATAATTCACCCCTCCACTTT. This gives the protein CASSQRGDSYNSPLHF.

This clone has more than one count but fewer than ten. The DNA for the CDR3 is TGTGCCAGCAGTTTATTTTCTAGCGCCGGGGAGCTGTTTTTT. Translated, it gives CASSLFSSAGELFF. The rearrangement links TRBV28 to TRBJ2-2; TRBD2 might be the D (6 bases). This CDR3 spans 14 amino acids. V was clipped by 1 base and J by 6 bases, with 9 bases between them. The germline gives CDR1 MDHEN, CDR2 SYDVKM.

The chain recombines TRBV27 with TRBJ2-7, with TRBD2 matching over 10 bases. With 6 bases clipped from V and 0 bases from J, the junction kept 8 bases outside the gene matches. The CDR3 has 16 residues. Germline V gene lookup returns CDR1 MNHEY and CDR2 SMNVEV (reference sequence). The CDR3 reads CASSFGLAVSSYEQYF. The CDR3 DNA reads TGTGCCAGCAGCTTTGGACTAGCGGTGAGCTCCTACGAGCAGTACTTC.

The chain employs TRBV7-9 and TRBJ1-5, with D uncertain. The germline CDR1 and CDR2 sequences are SEHNR and FQNEAQ (reference sequence). With 5 bases removed from V and 2 bases from J, the gap between germline ends came to 16 bases. The CDR3 has 16 amino acids. The CDR3 here is CASSPAAGGGNQPQHF. The CDR3, as DNA: TGTGCCAGCAGCCCGGCGGCAGGCGGGGGCAATCAGCCCCAGCATTTT.

The chain couples TRBV28 to TRBJ2-5, with a weak D call TRBD2 (5 bases). Deletions cut 0 bases from V and 0 bases from J, with 8 bases between. CDR3 length equals 15 residues. Germline V CDR1 and CDR2: MDHEN, SYDVKM. The CDR3 loop is CASSLWSADQETQYF. Written as DNA, the CDR3 is TGTGCCAGCAGTTTATGGTCAGCGGACCAAGAGACCCAGTACTTC.

The CDR3 reads CASSLPRQGPNTEAFF. In DNA form, the CDR3 reads TGTGCCAGCAGCTTGCCGAGACAGGGCCCGAACACTGAAGCTTTCTTT. V gene TRBV7-2 combines with J gene TRBJ1-1; 7 positions agree with TRBD1. J lost 1 base, V lost 3 bases, and 8 bases had no gene match. Germline V gene sequence: CDR1 SGHTA, CDR2 FQGNSA. This CDR3 comprises 16 residues. Looking up the rest from reference TRBV7-2 and TRBJ1-1 gives the full variable domain: GAGVSQSPSNKVTEKGKDVELRCDPISGHTALYWYRQSLGQGLEFLIYFQGNSAPDKSGLPSDRFSAERTGGSVSTLTIQRTQQEDSAVYLCASSLPRQGPNTEAFFGQGTRLTVV.

To note about this clone: Other DNA sequences in the sample encode the same CDR3. This chain connects TRBV5-6 to TRBJ2-7; D is perhaps TRBD2 (6 bases). Germline loops: CDR1 SGHDT, CDR2 YYEEEE. V was clipped by 4 bases and J by 7 bases, with 18 bases between them. The CDR3 is 14 amino acids. CDR3 in DNA: TGTGCCAGCAGCCTGGAGGGGTTGTGGAAGGAGCAGTACTTC. Its translation is CASSLEGLWKEQYF. Filled out from reference TRBV5-6 and TRBJ2-7, the complete variable domain reads DAGVTQSPTHLIKTRGQQVTLRCSPKSGHDTVSWYQQALGQGPQFIFQYYEEEERQRGNFPDRFSGHQFPNYSSELNVNALLLGDSALYLCASSLEGLWKEQYFGPGTRLTVT.

The chain couples TRBV19 to TRBJ1-2; D is ambiguous. The CDR3 spans 10 residues. V was shortened by 10 bases and J by 14 bases, with 17 bases between the two germline ends. In germline, CDR1 is LNHDA, CDR2 SQIVND (reference sequence). This CDR3 reads CATFSAGFTF. The CDR3, as DNA: TGTGCCACCTTTTCAGCGGGGTTTACCTTC.

The chain couples TRBV19 to TRBJ1-5; TRBD1 matches 8 bases. CDR1 is LNHDA and CDR2 is SQIVND in the germline V gene (reference sequence). After removal of 2 bases from V and 6 bases from J, the junction contained 3 bases not matched to a gene. The CDR3 spans 14 residues. The CDR3 protein is CASSIPGQGQPQHF. The CDR3 nucleotides are TGTGCCAGTAGTATACCCGGACAGGGTCAGCCCCAGCATTTT.

This clone was detected once. The V gene is TRBV9, the J gene TRBJ2-3, with TRBD2 matching 8 bases. V trimming: 7 bases; J trimming: 6 bases; junction bases outside the gene matches: 13. There are 15 residues in the CDR3. Germline loops: CDR1 SGDLS, CDR2 YYNGEE. CDR3 in DNA: TGTGCCAGCCCCAGTAGCGGGGTGGGCTGGGATACGCAGTATTTT. This translates into CASPSSGVGWDTQYF.

The chain employs TRBV11-2 and TRBJ2-2; TRBD1 matches 9 bases. V gave up 6 bases and J gave up 8 bases; unmatched junction bases: 7. Germline loops: CDR1 SGHAT, CDR2 FQNNGV. This CDR3 has 14 residues. CDR3 sequence reads: CASRPGTGYGELFF. CDR3 coding DNA: TGTGCCAGCAGACCCGGGACAGGGTATGGGGAGCTGTTTTTT.

In its sample, this clone was seen once. This chain uses TRBV19 with TRBJ1-2; 9 bases agree with TRBD1. V lost 6 bases, J lost 4 bases, and 3 bases stayed unmatched. This CDR3 spans 13 amino acids. The V gene's germline CDR1 is LNHDA and CDR2 SQIVND (reference sequence). The DNA for the CDR3 is TGTGCCAGTAGCCGGACAGGGGTCTATGGCTACACCTTC. It encodes CASSRTGVYGYTF.

The chain recombines TRBV6-5 with TRBJ2-2, with 7 positions matching TRBD2. This CDR3 comprises 14 residues. Germline CDR1 reads MNHEY; CDR2 reads SVGAGI. The V and J ends lost 2 bases and 5 bases, in that order; junction bases with no gene match: 2. CDR3 coding DNA: TGTGCCAGCAGTTACGGAGCGGGGACCGGGGAGCTGTTTTTT. It specifies CASSYGAGTGELFF.

V usage is TRBV7-6 and J usage is TRBJ2-7; no clear D. From germline, CDR1 is SGHVS and CDR2 FNYEAQ. The length of the CDR3 is 15 residues. With 5 bases removed from V and 7 bases from J, the gap between germline ends came to 21 bases. The CDR3 DNA reads as TGTGCCAGCAGCCTAGATGGCCTACTCGCGAGGGAGCAGTACTTC. It is translated as CASSLDGLLAREQYF.

The gene calls are TRBV19 and TRBJ2-3; the match to TRBD1 covers 8 bases. CDR1 LNHDA and CDR2 SQIVND come from the germline V gene (reference sequence). V shed 5 bases, J shed 4 bases, and the junction held 2 bases outside the gene matches. The CDR3 length is 13 residues. DNA of the CDR3: TGTGCCAGTAGTTCAGGGGGCGCAGATACGCAGTATTTT. This encodes CASSSGGADTQYF.

CDR3 region: CASSFGLAGNEQFF. The CDR3 region has the DNA TGTGCCAGCAGTTTCGGACTAGCGGGCAATGAGCAGTTCTTC. The chain combines TRBV6-5 with TRBJ2-1, with 11 bases fitting TRBD2. CDR1 is MNHEY, CDR2 SVGAGI, per germline. Germline trimming cut 4 bases from V and 6 bases from J; bases unmatched to any gene: 2. The CDR3 extends over 14 amino acids.

This chain connects TRBV27 to TRBJ2-1; possibly TRBD2 for D (6 bases). Germline values: CDR1 MNHEY, CDR2 SMNVEV (reference sequence). Trimming removed 5 bases from V and 8 bases from J, with 19 bases in between. This CDR3 has 15 amino acids. Written as DNA, the CDR3 is TGTGCCAGCAGTCCATCTGGGGGAGGTTTCTATGAGCAGTTCTTC. Translated: CASSPSGGGFYEQFF.

This chain uses TRBV27 with TRBJ2-7; D may be TRBD1 (6 bases). Germline V gives CDR1 MNHEY, CDR2 SMNVEV (reference sequence). The CDR3 totals 14 residues. V was trimmed by 3 bases and J by 3 bases, leaving 12 bases between them. CDR3 sequence: CASSFQGPFYEQYF. The CDR3 coding sequence is TGTGCCAGCAGTTTTCAGGGGCCCTTCTACGAGCAGTACTTC.

The CDR3 loop reads CAINTGTNPAQYF. The DNA for the CDR3 is TGTGCCATCAACACCGGGACTAACCCTGCGCAGTATTTT. V usage is TRBV6-1 and J usage is TRBJ2-3; 7 bases agree with TRBD2. The CDR3 covers 13 residues. Germline V gives CDR1 MNHNS, CDR2 SASEGT. The J segment lost 10 bases and the V segment lost 10 bases, leaving 14 bases of the junction unmatched.